These 24 T cell receptor beta chains came from one sample sequenced in a study of blood T cell repertoires in COVID-19. The assay was immunoSEQ multiplex PCR, and TCRdb's table has in-frame clones only and misses some. The repertoire holds 150,000 to 200,000 clones, with 87% as singletons. The sequencing sample was made of peripheral blood. Source of these receptors: a man in his fifties or sixties with active or convalescent COVID-19.

The chain has TRBV5-1 and TRBJ2-7; possible D gene TRBD2, 5 bases. Germline values: CDR1 SGHRS, CDR2 YFSETQ. The V end lost 1 base, the J end lost 2 bases, and 10 bases lay between the germline ends. The CDR3 covers 14 residues. CDR3 nucleotides: TGCGCCAGCAGCTTGTTTGAGGGTACCTACGAGCAGTACTTC. This gives the protein CASSLFEGTYEQYF. The full variable domain, in which reference TRBV5-1 and TRBJ2-7 provide the parts outside the CDR3, is KAGVTQTPRYLIKTRGQQVTLSCSPISGHRSVSWYQQTPGQGLQFLFEYFSETQRNKGNFPGRFSGRQFSNSRSEMNVSTLELGDSALYLCASSLFEGTYEQYFGPGTRLTVT.

The sample holds one count of this clone. This chain links TRBV4-1 with TRBJ2-1; 9 nucleotides align to TRBD2. The V gene end was trimmed by 1 base and the J gene end by 2 bases; junction bases not matched to a gene: 6. CDR1 is MGHRA, CDR2 YSYEKL, per germline. The CDR3 is made up of 17 amino acids. DNA of the CDR3: TGCGCCAGCAGCCAAGGGGCCCAGCGGGGGGCCTACAATGAGCAGTTCTTC. It codes for CASSQGAQRGAYNEQFF.

The chain links TRBV19 to TRBJ2-4; weak D call: TRBD2 (5 bases). Looked up from germline, CDR1 is LNHDA and CDR2 is SQIVND (reference sequence). Between the trimmed V and J ends, which lost 5 bases and 0 bases, there was a span of 17 bases. CDR3 length equals 17 residues. CDR3 sequence (DNA): TGTGCCAGTAGTGGAACTAGTGAGCTACTAGCCAAAAACATTCAGTACTTC. This codes for CASSGTSELLAKNIQYF. Supplemented by reference TRBV19 and TRBJ2-4, the full variable domain reads DGGITQSPKYLFRKEGQNVTLSCEQNLNHDAMYWYRQDPGQGLRLIYYSQIVNDFQKGDIAEGYSVSREKKESFPLTVTSAQKNPTAFYLCASSGTSELLAKNIQYFGAGTRLSVL.

The J gene is TRBJ2-5, the V gene TRBV27; 7 bases align to TRBD2. V trimming: 5 bases; J trimming: 5 bases; junction bases outside the gene matches: 11. The CDR3 length is 15 residues. Germline assignment: CDR1 MNHEY and CDR2 SMNVEV (reference sequence). CDR3 nucleotides: TGTGCCAGCAGTACTTTGGGGGGGGTAAGGGAGACCCAGTACTTC. It is translated as CASSTLGGVRETQYF.

This clone has a single count. The chain has TRBV27 and TRBJ2-3, with D perhaps TRBD2 (5 bases). This CDR3 region has 16 residues. Trimming cost V 3 bases and J 1 base, with 14 bases left between them. The germline V gene encodes CDR1 MNHEY and CDR2 SMNVEV (reference sequence). The CDR3 here is CASSLAGTRGTDTQYF. The CDR3 DNA reads TGTGCCAGCAGTTTGGCCGGTACTAGAGGCACAGATACGCAGTATTTT.

This sequence joins TRBV18 and TRBJ1-5; TRBD1 matches at 7 bases. The CDR3 totals 13 residues. Germline lookup yields CDR1 KGHSH and CDR2 LQKENI. The V and J ends lost 6 bases and 9 bases, in that order; junction bases with no gene match: 8. The CDR3 DNA reads as TGTGCCAGCTCTCCAGACAGACAGGGGCCCCAGCATTTT. Translating it yields CASSPDRQGPQHF. Supplemented by reference TRBV18 and TRBJ1-5, the full variable domain reads NAGVMQNPRHLVRRRGQEARLRCSPMKGHSHVYWYRQLPEEGLKFMVYLQKENIIDESGMPKERFSAEFPKEGPSILRIQQVVRGDSAAYFCASSPDRQGPQHFGDGTRLSIL.

The chain joins TRBV30 to TRBJ2-3, with TRBD2 matching over 12 bases. Germline CDR1 and CDR2: GTSNPN and SVGIG (reference sequence). The CDR3 totals 16 residues. The J segment lost 4 bases and the V segment lost 6 bases, leaving 11 bases of the junction unmatched. In nucleotides, the CDR3 is TGTGCCTGCCACCTGTCTAGCGGGGGGGCCGCAGATACGCAGTATTTT. Its translation is CACHLSSGGAADTQYF.

This chain joins TRBV29-1 and TRBJ2-6, with a possible D match to TRBD1 (5 bases). Germline V gene sequence: CDR1 SQVTM, CDR2 ANQGSEA. Trimming pared 4 bases from V and 2 bases from J, leaving 21 bases between. CDR3 length: 18 amino acids. The CDR3 is CSVVSGRATPPGANVLTF. The CDR3 nucleotides read TGCAGCGTTGTTTCGGGCAGGGCTACCCCTCCTGGGGCCAACGTCCTGACTTTC.

The CDR3 DNA reads as TGTGCCAGCAGCTTAGATATGCCAGGTCACAATGAGCAGTTCTTC. It is translated as CASSLDMPGHNEQFF. This chain links TRBV11-2 with TRBJ2-1, with unresolved D. This CDR3 is built from 15 residues. Germline assignment: CDR1 SGHAT and CDR2 FQNNGV. The V and J ends lost 0 bases and 5 bases respectively, with 11 bases between them.

V gene TRBV10-3 combines with J gene TRBJ2-1; 9 bases fit TRBD1. The germline CDR1 and CDR2 sequences are ENHRY and SYGVKD. The CDR3 is made up of 15 amino acids. Trimming removed 8 bases from V and 1 base from J; junction bases left unmatched: 6. CDR3 nucleotides: TGTGCCATCGCTCCGGGACAGGGTTCCTACAATGAGCAGTTCTTC. This sequence encodes CAIAPGQGSYNEQFF.

The genes are TRBV11-2 and TRBJ2-7; 11 bases align to TRBD1. V dropped 5 bases and J dropped 7; count of bases not matched to a gene: 10. Looked up from germline, CDR1 is SGHAT and CDR2 is FQNNGV. This CDR3 contains 15 residues. The CDR3 nucleotides are TGTGCCAGCAGCCTCCGGGACAGGGGGATCGGGGAGCAGTACTTC. Translating it yields CASSLRDRGIGEQYF.

The chain employs TRBV6-5 and TRBJ1-2; 11 nucleotides agree with TRBD1. Trimming took 5 bases from V and 2 from J; bases not matched to a gene: 4. The germline V gene has CDR1 MNHEY and CDR2 SVGAGI. CDR3 size: 15 residues. The CDR3 bases are TGTGCCAGCAGTAGGGGACAGGGGGTGAACTATGGCTACACCTTC. This sequence encodes CASSRGQGVNYGYTF.

A single count supports this clone. The chain links TRBV7-9 to TRBJ2-1, with 14 bases matching TRBD2. This CDR3 region has 16 residues. Per the germline V gene, CDR1 is SEHNR and CDR2 is FQNEAQ (reference sequence). J was trimmed by 7 bases and V by 0 bases; bases with no gene match: 2. The CDR3 nucleotides read TGTGCCAGCAGCTTAGCCGGGACTAGCGGGGGAAATGAGCAGTTCTTC. The encoded protein is CASSLAGTSGGNEQFF. The complete variable domain, with remaining parts taken from reference TRBV7-9 and TRBJ2-1, reads DTGVSQNPRHKITKRGQNVTFRCDPISEHNRLYWYRQTLGQGPEFLTYFQNEAQLEKSRLLSDRFSAERPKGSFSTLEIQRTEQGDSAMYLCASSLAGTSGGNEQFFGPGTRLTVL.

This sequence joins TRBV4-1 and TRBJ2-5, with a possible D match to TRBD1 (6 bases). The V end lost 2 bases, the J end lost 4 bases, and 8 bases lay between the germline ends. Looked up from germline, CDR1 is MGHRA and CDR2 is YSYEKL. This CDR3 is built from 13 residues. This chain's CDR3 is CASSQRGGETQYF. CDR3 in DNA: TGCGCCAGCAGCCAACGAGGGGGAGAGACCCAGTACTTC.

The V gene is TRBV19, the J gene TRBJ1-5; no clear D. V was trimmed by 5 bases and J by 10 bases, leaving 9 bases between them. This CDR3 contains 11 residues. From germline, CDR1 is LNHDA and CDR2 SQIVND (reference sequence). The CDR3 here is CASSEGDPQHF. The CDR3 region has the DNA TGTGCCAGTAGTGAGGGAGATCCCCAGCATTTT.

V is TRBV10-3 and J is TRBJ1-1; weak D call: TRBD1 (5 bases). The CDR3 covers 12 residues. V dropped 4 bases and J dropped 6 bases, with 9 bases sitting between them. Germline values: CDR1 ENHRY, CDR2 SYGVKD. This chain's CDR3 is CAISVGGSEAFF. The DNA for the CDR3 is TGTGCCATCAGTGTCGGGGGGTCTGAAGCTTTCTTT.

The chain combines TRBV5-4 with TRBJ2-7; 9 bases agree with TRBD1. Germline V gives CDR1 SGHNT, CDR2 YYREEE (reference sequence). The CDR3 loop spans 14 amino acids. V shed 4 bases, J shed 6 bases, and the junction held 8 bases outside the gene matches. In DNA, the CDR3 is TGTGCCAGCAGCAACCGGGACAGGGTTTCCGAGCAGTACTTC. Its translation is CASSNRDRVSEQYF.

This chain connects TRBV12-3 or TRBV12-4 to TRBJ1-2; maybe TRBD1 (5 bases). Trimming pared 6 bases from V and 7 bases from J, leaving 9 bases between. The CDR3 length is 11 residues. The CDR3 region has the DNA TGTGCCAGCAGCGCCAGGGTTGGCTACACCTTC. Amino acids: CASSARVGYTF.

The rearrangement links TRBV19 to TRBJ2-5, with TRBD2 matching 14 bases. CDR3 length: 15 amino acids. Unmatched junction bases numbered 4, after V lost 5 bases and J lost 5 bases. Germline CDR1 reads LNHDA; CDR2 reads SQIVND (reference sequence). The CDR3 loop reads CASSSRTSGGETQYF. CDR3 in DNA: TGTGCCAGTAGTTCCCGGACTAGCGGGGGGGAGACCCAGTACTTC.

The sample holds one count of this clone. The V gene is TRBV29-1, the J gene TRBJ1-1, with D possibly matching TRBD1 (6 bases). The CDR3 covers 12 residues. V lost 6 bases and J 4 bases, leaving 12 bases between the germline ends. Germline CDR1 SQVTM, CDR2 ANQGSEA. The CDR3 DNA is TGCAGCGTAACAGGGCAGGGCACTGAAGCTTTCTTT. Its protein is CSVTGQGTEAFF.

About this clone: At the DNA level, this CDR3 is encoded by other sequences in the same sample as well. The chain employs TRBV7-9 and TRBJ2-7, with D possibly matching TRBD1 (6 bases). The CDR3 totals 12 residues. The V gene's germline CDR1 is SEHNR and CDR2 FQNEAQ (reference sequence). Trimming shortened V by 5 bases and J by 4 bases, and 9 bases separated the two germline ends. In nucleotides, the CDR3 is TGTGCCAGCAGCCTTAGGGGGTACGAGCAGTACTTC. Translating gives CASSLRGYEQYF.

This chain connects TRBV7-9 to TRBJ2-2; no definite D call. The V end was cut by 4 bases, the J end by 1 base, with 7 bases between. Germline lookup yields CDR1 SEHNR and CDR2 FQNEAQ (reference sequence). This CDR3 is 14 amino acids long. CDR3: CASSSSRNTGELFF. The CDR3 bases are TGTGCCAGCAGCTCAAGCCGGAACACCGGGGAGCTGTTTTTT.

The V call is TRBV11-2, the J call TRBJ2-1; 11 nucleotides match TRBD2. The V gene end was trimmed by 7 bases and the J gene end by 8 bases; junction bases not matched to a gene: 13. This CDR3 spans 16 amino acids. CDR1 is SGHAT, CDR2 FQNNGV, per germline. The CDR3 DNA sequence: TGTGCCAGCATCCGCCGGCTAGCGGGGGGAGGCGATGAGCAGTTCTTC. This codes for CASIRRLAGGGDEQFF.

V usage is TRBV19 and J usage is TRBJ1-5; D is uncertain. This CDR3 comprises 12 residues. Per the germline V gene, CDR1 is LNHDA and CDR2 is SQIVND (reference sequence). Deletions cut 4 bases from V and 4 bases from J, with 5 bases between. The CDR3, as DNA: TGTGCCAGTAGTAATCCTAATCAGCCCCAGCATTTT. It codes for CASSNPNQPQHF.